Listed below are T cell receptor beta chains from one sample, sequenced in a study of blood T cell repertoires in COVID-19. Sequenced by immunoSEQ multiplex PCR; TCRdb stores in-frame clones only, minus some. The table includes about 220,000 clones, about 83% detected once. The sample consisted of PBMCs or T cells enriched from blood (not recorded which). The source is a middle-aged woman who had recovered from COVID-19. Each CDR3 is given with its conserved first and last residue. A D gene is named only where the DNA matches it firmly. The listing skips clone size in some rows; elsewhere it reads once, few, many or a size class.

NA	TRBJ2-7	NA	TRBV3-1/TRBV3-2	TGTGCCAGCAGCCCCAGGGTAACTAACGAGCAGTACTTC	CASSPRVTNEQYF
NA	TRBJ1-1	NA	TRBV10-3	TGTGCCATCGGTCAGGGGAACACTGAAGCTTTCTTT	CAIGQGNTEAFF
NA	TRBJ1-5	NA	TRBV6-2/TRBV6-3	TGTGCCAGCAGTTACCGGACGGGGAACTATGTTAGCAATCAGCCCCAGCATTTT	CASSYRTGNYVSNQPQHF
NA	TRBJ2-3	NA	TRBV20-1	TGCAGTGCTAGTCTCCCTTGGGCAAATACGCAGTATTTT	CSASLPWANTQYF
NA	TRBJ2-2	NA	TRBV5-6	TGTGCCAGCAGCTTGGAAGGAGGGCCCAACACCGGGGAGCTGTTTTTT	CASSLEGGPNTGELFF
TRBD1	TRBJ1-1	NA	TRBV3-1/TRBV3-2	TGTGCCAGCAGCCTTTTGGACAGGGGGCCGGGGGCTTTCTTT	CASSLLDRGPGAFF
TRBD1	TRBJ2-5	NA	TRBV7-2	TGTGCCAGCAGCCGTTTCGGTGGACAGGGCGTGAAAGAGACCCAGTACTTC	CASSRFGGQGVKETQYF
TRBD1	TRBJ2-5	NA	TRBV10-3	TGTGCCATCAGTGATACCGGGACAGGGGAAGAGACCCAGTACTTC	CAISDTGTGEETQYF
TRBD1	TRBJ2-7	NA	TRBV5-1	TGCGCCAGCAGCCGAGGCGGGACAGGGACCTACGAGCAGTACTTC	CASSRGGTGTYEQYF
TRBD2	TRBJ2-2	few	TRBV5-1	TGCGCCAGCAGCTTGGAAGACCTAGCGGGATCCGGGGAGCTGTTTTTT	CASSLEDLAGSGELFF
TRBD1	TRBJ2-1	NA	TRBV7-2	TGTGCCAGCAGCCCCTCAGGGGGCCTTGAGCAGTTCTTC	CASSPSGGLEQFF
TRBD1	TRBJ1-2	NA	TRBV18	TGTGCCAGCTCACCACCGTTACAGGGGTATGGCTACACCTTC	CASSPPLQGYGYTF
TRBD1	TRBJ1-1	NA	TRBV29-1	TGCAGCGAGACAGGGTTGAACACTGAAGCTTTCTTT	CSETGLNTEAFF
NA	TRBJ2-5	many	TRBV10-3	TGTGCCATCGGGCCTACACAGGGTTTCCAAGAGACCCAGTACTTC	CAIGPTQGFQETQYF
NA	TRBJ2-1	NA	TRBV10-2	TGCGCCAGCAGATCTGGGCGGGGAACCTACAATGAGCAGTTCTTC	CASRSGRGTYNEQFF
NA	TRBJ2-3	many	TRBV19	TGTGCCAGCGCACAGGGAGCTGTGTCAGATACGCAGTATTTT	CASAQGAVSDTQYF
TRBD1	TRBJ2-7	NA	TRBV6-5	TGTGCCAGCAGGGGACAGGGAGCCTACGAGCAGTACTTC	CASRGQGAYEQYF
TRBD1	TRBJ2-1	once	TRBV7-2	TGTGCCAGCAGCCCGCGGGGACAGGGGTTGAATGAGCAGTTCTTC	CASSPRGQGLNEQFF
NA	TRBJ2-1	NA	TRBV29-1	TGCAGCGTTAGTAGCGGAGGGGCCTACAATGAGCAGTTCTTC	CSVSSGGAYNEQFF
TRBD1	TRBJ1-5	NA	TRBV19	TGTGCCAGTAGCCTCGGGACAGGGCCCAATCAGCCCCAGCATTTT	CASSLGTGPNQPQHF
NA	TRBJ1-1	once	TRBV5-1	TGCGCCAGCAGCTTGTATTCCAGGACTGAAGCTTTCTTT	CASSLYSRTEAFF
NA	TRBJ1-4	NA	TRBV5-6	TGTGCCAGCAGCTTGTGGCCGGCGGGACCAACTAATGAAAAACTGTTTTTT	CASSLWPAGPTNEKLFF
NA	TRBJ2-1	NA	TRBV29-1	TGCAGCCTCCTCGGGGATTTCAATGAGCAGTTCTTC	CSLLGDFNEQFF
TRBD2	TRBJ2-3	few	TRBV9	TGTGCCAGCAGTAGAGCGGGAGGGGAGAGCACAGATACGCAGTATTTT	CASSRAGGESTDTQYF
TRBD2	TRBJ2-1	once	TRBV29-1	TGCAGCGTTGAGGGGGCTCTAGCGGGAGAAGATGAGCAGTTCTTC	CSVEGALAGEDEQFF
NA	TRBJ1-5	NA	TRBV2	TGTGCCAGCAGGGAGCTACAGGGAAATCAGCCCCAGCATTTT	CASRELQGNQPQHF
NA	TRBJ1-2	NA	TRBV9	TGTGCCAGCAGCCCTCGAGGGCAGGATAACTACTATGGCTACACCTTC	CASSPRGQDNYYGYTF
NA	TRBJ1-1	few	TRBV2	TGTGCCAGCAGTGGGGAGGTTAACAGTAGATGGGTAGCTTTCTTT	CASSGEVNSRWVAFF
NA	TRBJ1-6	NA	TRBV6-5	TGTGCCACCCTATTTACAGGGCAAGGGACCCTCCACTTT	CATLFTGQGTLHF
NA	TRBJ1-1	once	TRBV27	TGTGCCAGCGGATCACCTGGGCCCACTGAAGCTTTCTTT	CASGSPGPTEAFF
NA	TRBJ1-1	NA	TRBV7-9	TGTGCCATTAAAGTCGGGGGAATGGTGGATGAAGCTTTCTTT	CAIKVGGMVDEAFF
TRBD1	TRBJ1-4	NA	TRBV27	TGTGCCAGCATGCCGGGACAGTGGAATGAAAAACTGTTTTTT	CASMPGQWNEKLFF
TRBD1	TRBJ1-3	NA	TRBV29-1	TGCAGCGTTGTACAGGGGGCGCTCGGAAACACCATATATTTT	CSVVQGALGNTIYF
NA	TRBJ1-2	NA	TRBV30	TGTCCGTGTCGTTATGGCTACACCTTC	CPCRYGYTF
TRBD1	TRBJ1-2	NA	TRBV6-2/TRBV6-3	TGTGCCAGCAGTTACTCGCCCACGACTGACAGGGGCGTCTATGGCTACACCTTC	CASSYSPTTDRGVYGYTF
NA	TRBJ1-5	NA	TRBV7-2	TGTGCCAGCAGCCGGGGGGGGTATCAGCCCCAGCATTTT	CASSRGGYQPQHF
TRBD1	TRBJ1-1	NA	TRBV20-1	TGCAGTGCTCCTCGGGACAGAGTAGGTTTCTTT	CSAPRDRVGFF
NA	TRBJ2-4	NA	TRBV13	TGTGCCAGCAGCCACCGACTAGAAGGAAACATTCAGTACTTC	CASSHRLEGNIQYF
TRBD1	TRBJ1-4	NA	TRBV5-1	TGCGCCAGCCGCAGCCGAGGAGGGACAGCCGCAACTAATGAAAAACTGTTTTTT	CASRSRGGTAATNEKLFF
NA	TRBJ2-1	NA	TRBV7-9	TGTGCCAGCAGCTTAGATGCCGAGCGAAAGCAGTTCTTC	CASSLDAERKQFF
NA	TRBJ1-2	NA	TRBV6-5	TGTGCCAGCAGCGCGAACCGGAACTATGGCTACACCTTC	CASSANRNYGYTF
NA	TRBJ1-3	NA	TRBV18	TGTGCCAGCTCAGTCCCCGGGACTCTAAATTTT	CASSVPGTLNF
NA	TRBJ2-7	NA	TRBV7-9	TGTGCCAGCAGCCCTCATGGCAGGGGATACGAGCAGTACTTC	CASSPHGRGYEQYF
TRBD1	TRBJ1-2	NA	TRBV27	TGTGCCAGCAGTACCTTTGGCGGGACAGGGTATGAGTATGGCTACACCTTC	CASSTFGGTGYEYGYTF
NA	TRBJ1-1	NA	TRBV28	TGTGCCAGCAGGGAGGGGATAAACCCCGAAGCTTTCTTT	CASREGINPEAFF
TRBD1	TRBJ1-1	NA	TRBV4-2	TGTGCCAGCACCATATGGACAGGCGGCACTGAAGCTTTCTTT	CASTIWTGGTEAFF
NA	TRBJ2-1	NA	TRBV29-1	TGCAGCGTTTCTCTTGAAACAACCTACAATGAGCAGTTCTTC	CSVSLETTYNEQFF
TRBD1	TRBJ2-2	NA	TRBV5-1	TGCGCCAGCAGCTCCGGGACAGGGAATGGGGAGCTGTTTTTT	CASSSGTGNGELFF
TRBD1	TRBJ1-5	NA	TRBV10-2	TGCGCCAGCAGGGGACAGCTGAATCAGCCCCAGCATTTT	CASRGQLNQPQHF